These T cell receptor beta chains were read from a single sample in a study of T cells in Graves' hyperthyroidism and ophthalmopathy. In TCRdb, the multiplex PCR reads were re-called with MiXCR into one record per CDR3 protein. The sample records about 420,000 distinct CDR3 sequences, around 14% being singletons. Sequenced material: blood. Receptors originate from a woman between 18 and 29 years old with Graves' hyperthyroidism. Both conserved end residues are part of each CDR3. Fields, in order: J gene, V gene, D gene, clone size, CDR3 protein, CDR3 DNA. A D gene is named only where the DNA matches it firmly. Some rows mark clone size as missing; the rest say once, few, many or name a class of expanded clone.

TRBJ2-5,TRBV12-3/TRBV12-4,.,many,CASGVGSLETQYF,TGTGCCAGTGGGGTCGGCAGCCTAGAGACCCAGTACTTC
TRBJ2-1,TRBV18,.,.,CASSPPRAGASEQFF,TGTGCCAGCTCACCCCCGAGGGCGGGTGCCAGTGAGCAGTTCTTC
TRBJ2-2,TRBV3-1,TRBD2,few,CASSPLAGWSTGELFF,TGTGCCAGCAGCCCGTTAGCGGGTTGGAGCACCGGGGAGCTGTTTTTT
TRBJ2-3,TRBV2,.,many,CASRADRLHTDTQYF,TGTGCCAGCAGGGCCGACAGGTTACACACAGATACGCAGTATTTT
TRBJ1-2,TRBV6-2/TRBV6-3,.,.,CASSYPGSGYTF,TGTGCCAGCAGTTATCCGGGGTCTGGCTACACCTTC
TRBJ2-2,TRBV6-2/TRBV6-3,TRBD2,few,CASSSRLAGPTGELFF,TGTGCCAGCAGTTCTCGACTAGCGGGTCCGACCGGGGAGCTGTTTTTT
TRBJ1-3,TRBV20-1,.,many,CSARRGRNSGNTIYF,TGCAGTGCTAGGAGAGGACGGAACTCTGGAAACACCATATATTTT
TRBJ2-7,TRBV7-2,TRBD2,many,CASQHGAGGTALPYEQYF,TGTGCCAGCCAACACGGGGCGGGAGGGACGGCCCTCCCCTACGAGCAGTACTTC
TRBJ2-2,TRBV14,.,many,CASSRLGTGELFF,TGTGCCAGCAGCCGCTTAGGGACCGGGGAGCTGTTTTTT
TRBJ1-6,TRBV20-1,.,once,CSARSRAANSPLHF,TGCAGTGCTAGATCCAGGGCGGCTAATTCACCCCTCCACTTT
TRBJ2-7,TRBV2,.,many,CASSEFLGRSSYEQYF,TGTGCCAGCAGTGAATTTTTGGGACGGAGCTCCTACGAGCAGTACTTC
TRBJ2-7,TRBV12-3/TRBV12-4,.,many,CASSSVQRSSYEQYF,TGTGCCAGCAGTTCGGTCCAGCGGAGCTCCTACGAGCAGTACTTC
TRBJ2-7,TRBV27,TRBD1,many,CASSITGVNSYEQYF,TGTGCCAGCAGTATCACAGGGGTGAACTCCTACGAGCAGTACTTC
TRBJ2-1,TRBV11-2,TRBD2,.,CASSKSGTSGSREQFF,TGTGCCAGCAGCAAATCAGGGACTAGCGGGAGTCGTGAGCAGTTCTTC
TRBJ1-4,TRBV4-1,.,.,CASSQDKILTNEKLFF,TGCGCCAGCAGCCAAGATAAGATCCTCACTAATGAAAAACTGTTTTTT
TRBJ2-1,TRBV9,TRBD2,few,CASSVDPPGLAINEQFF,TGTGCCAGCAGCGTAGATCCTCCGGGACTAGCGATTAATGAGCAGTTCTTC
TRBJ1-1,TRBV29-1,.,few,CNVENRVAMNTEAFF,TGCAACGTTGAAAACAGAGTAGCCATGAACACTGAAGCTTTCTTT
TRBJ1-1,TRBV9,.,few,CASRRGHQDTEAFF,TGTGCCAGCAGGCGGGGACACCAGGACACTGAAGCTTTCTTT
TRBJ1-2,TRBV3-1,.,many,CASSGVPIIQRANYGYTF,TGTGCCAGCAGCGGGGTCCCGATAATACAACGTGCTAACTATGGCTACACCTTC
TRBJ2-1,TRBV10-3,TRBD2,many,CATTLELAGNEQFF,TGTGCCACAACGCTGGAACTAGCGGGGAATGAGCAGTTCTTC
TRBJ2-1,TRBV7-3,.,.,CASSYGDYNEQFF,TGTGCCAGCAGCTACGGGGACTACAATGAGCAGTTCTTC
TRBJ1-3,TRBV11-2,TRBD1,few,CASSLAWTGKGNTIYF,TGTGCCAGCAGCTTAGCCTGGACAGGGAAAGGAAACACCATATATTTT
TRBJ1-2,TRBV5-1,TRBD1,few,CASSGGQGVLSGGYTF,TGCGCCAGCAGCGGGGGACAGGGGGTCCTTTCTGGTGGCTACACCTTC
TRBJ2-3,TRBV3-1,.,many,CASSQESSTDTQYF,TGTGCCAGCAGCCAAGAGTCTAGCACAGATACGCAGTATTTT
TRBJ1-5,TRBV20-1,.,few,CSARPSGTQSPNQPQHF,TGCAGTGCTAGACCATCGGGGACTCAAAGCCCCAATCAGCCCCAGCATTTT
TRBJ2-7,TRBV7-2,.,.,CASSTSGGKEQYF,TGTGCCAGCAGCACGAGTGGGGGTAAGGAGCAGTACTTC
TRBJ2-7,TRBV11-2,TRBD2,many,CASSFGTTYEQYF,TGTGCCAGCAGCTTTGGGACTACCTACGAGCAGTACTTC
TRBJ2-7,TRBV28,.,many,CASSLPRSSYEQYF,TGTGCCAGCAGTTTACCGAGGAGCTCCTACGAGCAGTACTTC
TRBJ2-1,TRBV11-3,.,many,CASSRGTGHHNEQFF,TGTGCCAGCAGCCGCGGTACAGGGCATCACAATGAGCAGTTCTTC
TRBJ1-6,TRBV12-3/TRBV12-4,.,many,CAISTGYNSPLHF,TGTGCCATCTCGACAGGATATAATTCACCCCTCCACTTT
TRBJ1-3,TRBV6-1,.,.,CASSKGETIYF,TGTGCCAGCAGTAAAGGGGAGACCATATATTTT